This entry concerns a single TCR beta chain. Antigen unknown. Germline CDR1 reads SGHAT; CDR2 reads FQDESV (reference sequence). This CDR3 has 13 amino acids. Trimming shortened V by 6 bases and J by 6 bases, and 11 bases separated the two germline ends. TCRdb reprocessed the RT-PCR reads via MiXCR and lists one record per CDR3 protein. The sample yields 650,000 to 800,000 distinct CDR3 sequences, 14% seen once. The record originates from a study of response to subunit inactivated influenza vaccine. General study findings and limits: It was suggested by the authors that few new T cells are recruited by each seasonal influenza vaccination.

The material sequenced was PBMCs from blood, taken about 14 days before vaccination. The sequence was obtained from a man aged 50 to 59 who received an inactivated influenza vaccine. J is TRBJ2-2 and V is TRBV11-1; no clear D gene. CDR3 nucleotide sequence: TGTGCCAGCAGTCCCATCGCGTCCGGGGAGCTGTTTTTT. It translates to CASSPIASGELFF.